The sequence of this T cell receptor beta chain was determined in a study of blood T cell repertoires in COVID-19. Whole-study context: PBMCs, B-cell-depleted T cells, or T cells provided the cDNA or gDNA that made up the material.

Enrolment of Seattle patients took place during active infection, and they were followed longitudinally. Per the original data handling: Counts of nucleated cells, estimated from reference gene primer amplification, were obtained. Repertoires were generated with immunoSEQ multiplex PCR, while TCRdb's copy carries only in-frame clones and drops some. From that table come the V and J calls and clone size; the DNA was used to work out D and trimming. Among approximately 200,000 clones listed, roughly 84% were seen once. The CDR3 runs to 14 residues. Germline CDR1 is MDHEN and CDR2 is SYDVKM. Trimming left V 6 bases short and J 4 bases short, with 13 bases between.

The chain has TRBV28 and TRBJ2-1; TRBD2 might be the D (6 bases). What was sequenced was peripheral blood. The receptor was derived from a person aged 65 to 79 with COVID-19, enrolled during active disease. The CDR3: CASSPRAGYNEQFF. CDR3 nucleotide sequence: TGTGCCAGCAGCCCCAGGGCGGGATACAATGAGCAGTTCTTC.